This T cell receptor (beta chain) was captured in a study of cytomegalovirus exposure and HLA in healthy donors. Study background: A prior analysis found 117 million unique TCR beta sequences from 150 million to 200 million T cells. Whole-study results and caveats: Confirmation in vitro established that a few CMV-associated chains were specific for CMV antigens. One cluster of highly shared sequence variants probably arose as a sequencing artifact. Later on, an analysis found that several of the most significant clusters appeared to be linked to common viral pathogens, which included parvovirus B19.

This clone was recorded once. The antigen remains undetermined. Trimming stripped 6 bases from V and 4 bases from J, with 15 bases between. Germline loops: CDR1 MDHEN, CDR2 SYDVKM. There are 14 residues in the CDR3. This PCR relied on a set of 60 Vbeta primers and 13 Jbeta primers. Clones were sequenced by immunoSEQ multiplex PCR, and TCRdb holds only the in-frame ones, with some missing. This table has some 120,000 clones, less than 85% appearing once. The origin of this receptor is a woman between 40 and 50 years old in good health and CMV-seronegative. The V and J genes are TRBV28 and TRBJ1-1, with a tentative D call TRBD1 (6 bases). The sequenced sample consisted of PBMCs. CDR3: CASRGGGAITEAFF. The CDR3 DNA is TGTGCCAGCAGAGGAGGGGGGGCTATCACTGAAGCTTTCTTT.